The clone carrying this TCR beta chain appeared a few times. Its target is not known. CDR1 and CDR2 from the germline V gene are DFQATT and SNEGSKA (reference sequence). The V segment lost 3 bases and the J segment 8 bases; nucleotides outside the gene matches: 7. This CDR3 has 14 amino acids. Unique molecular identifiers were incorporated when the TCRbeta library was constructed. TCRdb reprocessed the PCR reads via MiXCR and lists one record per CDR3 protein. The table includes 550,000 to 600,000 distinct CDR3 sequences, more than 20% detected once. This entry belongs to a study of T-cell reconstitution after alpha-beta-depleted transplantation in children. Overall study findings and caveats: T-cell counts and diversity at one year post-transplant came mainly from newly produced T cells. It was surviving recipient T cells and thymic progenitors that gave some patients high TCRbeta diversity at day 60. Expanded graft clones, several hundred of them, were reportedly the source of alpha-beta T cells about two months after transplant.

The clonotype was recovered from a boy younger than two who had a stem cell transplant for acute myeloid leukemia, so the T cells may come from the graft donor. The specimen was PBMCs, mostly from graft donor cells, collected 360 days after TCRalphabeta/CD19-depleted stem cell transplant. The gene calls are TRBV20-1 and TRBJ1-4; 9 positions match TRBD1. The chain's CDR3 is CSARSWDRDEKLFF. The CDR3 region has the DNA TGCAGTGCTAGGAGTTGGGACAGGGACGAAAAACTGTTTTTT.